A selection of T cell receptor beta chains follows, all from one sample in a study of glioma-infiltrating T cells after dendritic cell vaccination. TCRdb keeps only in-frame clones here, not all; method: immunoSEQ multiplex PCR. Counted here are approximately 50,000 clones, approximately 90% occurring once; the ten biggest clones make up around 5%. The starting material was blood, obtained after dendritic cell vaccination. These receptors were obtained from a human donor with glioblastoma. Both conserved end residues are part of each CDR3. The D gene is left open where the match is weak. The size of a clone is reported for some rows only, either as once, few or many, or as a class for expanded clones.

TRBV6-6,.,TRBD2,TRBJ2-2,CASRREGRYGELFF,TGTGCCAGCAGACGGGAGGGCCGGTACGGGGAGCTGTTTTTT
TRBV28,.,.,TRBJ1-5,CASSLPNRGQPQHF,TGTGCCAGCAGTTTGCCAAATCGGGGTCAGCCCCAGCATTTT
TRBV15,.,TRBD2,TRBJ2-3,CATSRGLAVLTDTQYF,TGTGCCACCAGCAGGGGACTAGCGGTGCTCACAGATACGCAGTATTTT
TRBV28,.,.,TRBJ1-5,CASSWRAGALRAQPQHF,TGTGCCAGCAGTTGGCGGGCAGGGGCCCTCCGGGCGCAGCCCCAGCATTTT
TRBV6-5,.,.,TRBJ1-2,CASSYSGAYGYTF,TGTGCCAGCAGTTACTCGGGAGCCTATGGCTACACCTTC
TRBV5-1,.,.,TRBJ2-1,CASSLEQGPYNEQFF,TGCGCCAGCAGCTTGGAGCAGGGCCCCTACAATGAGCAGTTCTTC
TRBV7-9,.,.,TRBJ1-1,CASSSTVNTEAFF,TGTGCCAGCAGCTCGACAGTCAACACTGAAGCTTTCTTT
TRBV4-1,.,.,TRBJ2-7,CASSHNAGLSYEQYF,TGCGCCAGCAGCCACAACGCAGGGCTTTCGTACGAGCAGTACTTC
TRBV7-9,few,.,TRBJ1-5,CASSSRANQPQHF,TGTGCCAGCAGCTCCAGGGCGAATCAGCCCCAGCATTTT
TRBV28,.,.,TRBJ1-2,CASSTPGVRNYGYTF,TGTGCCAGCAGTACTCCCGGGGTCAGAAACTATGGCTACACCTTC
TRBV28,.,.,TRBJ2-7,CASTSQGPHYEQYF,TGTGCCAGCACCTCCCAGGGGCCCCACTACGAGCAGTACTTC
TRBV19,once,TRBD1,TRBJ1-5,CASSGTGGVNQPQHF,TGTGCCAGTAGTGGTACAGGGGGGGTGAATCAGCCCCAGCATTTT
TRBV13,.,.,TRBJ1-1,CASSRTTGAFF,TGTGCCAGCAGTCGAACAACGGGAGCTTTCTTT